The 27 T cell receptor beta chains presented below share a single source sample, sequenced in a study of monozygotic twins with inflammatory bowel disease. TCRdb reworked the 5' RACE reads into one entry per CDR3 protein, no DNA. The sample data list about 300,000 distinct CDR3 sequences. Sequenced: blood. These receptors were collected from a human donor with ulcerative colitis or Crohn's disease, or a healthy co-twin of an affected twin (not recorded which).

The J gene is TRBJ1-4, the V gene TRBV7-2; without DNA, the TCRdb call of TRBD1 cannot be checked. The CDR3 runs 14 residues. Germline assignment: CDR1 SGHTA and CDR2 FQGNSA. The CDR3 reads CASSSTGGVGKLFF.

The CDR3 sequence: CAWNKGELAKNIQYF. The V gene is TRBV30, the J gene TRBJ2-4; TCRdb indicates TRBD1, and absent DNA this call remains unverified. This CDR3 spans 15 amino acids. From germline, CDR1 is GTSNPN and CDR2 SVGIG (reference sequence).

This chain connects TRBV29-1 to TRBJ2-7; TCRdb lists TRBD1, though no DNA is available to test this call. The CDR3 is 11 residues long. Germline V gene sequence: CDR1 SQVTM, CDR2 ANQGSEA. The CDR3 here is CSVTREYEQYF.

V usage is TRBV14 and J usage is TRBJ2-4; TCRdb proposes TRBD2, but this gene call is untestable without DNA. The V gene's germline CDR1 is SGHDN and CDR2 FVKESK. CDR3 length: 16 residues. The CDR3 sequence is CASSQLAGITKNIQYF.

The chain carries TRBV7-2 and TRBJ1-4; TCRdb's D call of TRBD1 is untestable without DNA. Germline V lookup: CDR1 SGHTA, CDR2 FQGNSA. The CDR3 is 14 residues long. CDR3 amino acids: CASSRTGGNEKLFF.

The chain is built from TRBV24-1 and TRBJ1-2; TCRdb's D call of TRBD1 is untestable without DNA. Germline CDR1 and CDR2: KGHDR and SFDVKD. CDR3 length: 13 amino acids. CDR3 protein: CATSDGDGYGYTF.

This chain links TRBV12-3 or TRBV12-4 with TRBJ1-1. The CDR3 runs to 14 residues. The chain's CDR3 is CASRPGRRNTEAFF.

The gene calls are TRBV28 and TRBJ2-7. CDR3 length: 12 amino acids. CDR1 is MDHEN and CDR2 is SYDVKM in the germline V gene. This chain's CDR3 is CASSLITYEQYF.

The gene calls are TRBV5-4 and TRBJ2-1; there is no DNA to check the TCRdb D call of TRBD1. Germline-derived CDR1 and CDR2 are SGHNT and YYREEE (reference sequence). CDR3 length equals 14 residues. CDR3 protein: CASSRDRGPWGQFF.

The CDR3 spells CASSVQGAMTDTQYF. This chain joins TRBV9 and TRBJ2-3; the TCRdb D gene call, TRBD1, has no DNA to confirm it. The CDR3 consists of 15 residues. Germline V lookup: CDR1 SGDLS, CDR2 YYNGEE.

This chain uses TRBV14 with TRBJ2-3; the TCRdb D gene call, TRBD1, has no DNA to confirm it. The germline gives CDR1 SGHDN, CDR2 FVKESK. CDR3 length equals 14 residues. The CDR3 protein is CASSLAQRADTQYF.

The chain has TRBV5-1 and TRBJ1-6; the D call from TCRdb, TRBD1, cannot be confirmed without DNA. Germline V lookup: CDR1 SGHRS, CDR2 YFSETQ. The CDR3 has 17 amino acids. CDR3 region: CASSLVSGAGYNSPLHF.

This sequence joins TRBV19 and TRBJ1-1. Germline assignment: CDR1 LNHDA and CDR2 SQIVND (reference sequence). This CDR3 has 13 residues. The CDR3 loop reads CASRSGQNTEAFF.

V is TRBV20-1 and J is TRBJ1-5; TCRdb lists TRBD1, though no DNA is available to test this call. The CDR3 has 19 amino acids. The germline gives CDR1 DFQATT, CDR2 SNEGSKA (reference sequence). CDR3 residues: CSATAGTPKVRYSNQPQHF.

CDR3 amino acids: CASSQDGRIGDEKLFF. The rearrangement joins TRBV4-3 to TRBJ1-4. Per germline, CDR1 LGHNA and CDR2 YSLEER. The CDR3 is 16 residues long.

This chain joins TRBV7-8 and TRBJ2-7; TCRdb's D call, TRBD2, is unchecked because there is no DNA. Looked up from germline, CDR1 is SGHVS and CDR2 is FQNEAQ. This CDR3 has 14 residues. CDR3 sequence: CASSLGLALPEQYF. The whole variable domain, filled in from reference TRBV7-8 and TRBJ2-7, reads GAGVSQSPRYKVAKRGQDVALRCDPISGHVSLFWYQQALGQGPEFLTYFQNEAQLDKSGLPSDRFFAERPEGSVSTLKIQRTQQEDSAVYLCASSLGLALPEQYFGPGTRLTVT.

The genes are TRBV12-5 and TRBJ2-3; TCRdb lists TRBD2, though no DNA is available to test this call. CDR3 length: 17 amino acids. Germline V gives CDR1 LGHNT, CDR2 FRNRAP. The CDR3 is CASGLTSGSPTLHTQYF.

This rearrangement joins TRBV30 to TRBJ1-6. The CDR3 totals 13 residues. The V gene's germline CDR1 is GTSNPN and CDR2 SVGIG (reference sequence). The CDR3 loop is CAWSADRDFFLHF.

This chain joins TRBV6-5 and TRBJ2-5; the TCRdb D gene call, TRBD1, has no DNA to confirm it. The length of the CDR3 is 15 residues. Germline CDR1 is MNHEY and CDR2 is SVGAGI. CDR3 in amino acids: CASSYSGNSMETQYF.

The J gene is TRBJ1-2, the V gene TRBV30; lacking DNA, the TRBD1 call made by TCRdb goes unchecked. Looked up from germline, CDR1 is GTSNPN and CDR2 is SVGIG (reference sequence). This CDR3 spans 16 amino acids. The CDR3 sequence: CAWGRDRAKSGYGYTF. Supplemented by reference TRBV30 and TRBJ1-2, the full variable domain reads SQTIHQWPATLVQPVGSPLSLECTVEGTSNPNLYWYRQAAGRGLQLLFYSVGIGQISSEVPQNLSASRPQDRQFILSSKKLLLSDSGFYLCAWGRDRAKSGYGYTFGSGTRLTVV.

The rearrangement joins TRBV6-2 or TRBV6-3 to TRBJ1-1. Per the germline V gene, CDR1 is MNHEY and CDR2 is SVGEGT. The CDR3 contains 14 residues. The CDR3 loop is CASSKDRGRPEAFF.

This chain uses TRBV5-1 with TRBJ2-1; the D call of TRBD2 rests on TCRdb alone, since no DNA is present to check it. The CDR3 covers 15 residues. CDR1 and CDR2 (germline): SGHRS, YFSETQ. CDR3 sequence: CASGGLSGGAIEQFF.

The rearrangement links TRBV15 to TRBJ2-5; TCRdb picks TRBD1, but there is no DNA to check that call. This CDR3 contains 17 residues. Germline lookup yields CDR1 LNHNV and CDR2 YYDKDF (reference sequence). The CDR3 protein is CATSSDVGGPSSETQYF.

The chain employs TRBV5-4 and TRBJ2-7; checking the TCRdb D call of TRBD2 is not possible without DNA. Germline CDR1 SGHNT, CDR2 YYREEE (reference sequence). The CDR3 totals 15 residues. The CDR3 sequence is CASSLAAGWVYEQYF.

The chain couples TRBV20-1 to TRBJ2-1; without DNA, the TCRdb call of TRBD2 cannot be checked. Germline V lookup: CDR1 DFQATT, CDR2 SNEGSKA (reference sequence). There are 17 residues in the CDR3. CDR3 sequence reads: CSARIYGGGSNYNEQFF.

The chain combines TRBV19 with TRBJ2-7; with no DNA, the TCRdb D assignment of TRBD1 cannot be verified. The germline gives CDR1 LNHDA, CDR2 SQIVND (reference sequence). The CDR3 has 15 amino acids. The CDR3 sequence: CASRNPGTDSYEQYF.

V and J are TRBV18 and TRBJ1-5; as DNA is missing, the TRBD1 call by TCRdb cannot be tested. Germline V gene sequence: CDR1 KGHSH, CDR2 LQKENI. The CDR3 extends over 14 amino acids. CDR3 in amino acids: CASSQNTGDQPQHF.